The T cell receptor beta chain under discussion was sequenced for a study of TIL therapy for anti-PD-1-resistant metastatic lung cancer. Sequencing used immunoSEQ v3. Some clones are missing from TCRdb's copy, which holds only in-frame ones; the method was immunoSEQ multiplex PCR. The sample includes about 25,000 clones, approximately 77% seen only once; the top ten take approximately 7%. Time point of the sample: pre-treatment sample, taken before nivolumab and TIL therapy. Pleural nodules or supraclavicular lymph nodes made up most of the excised metastases sampled. V lost 2 bases and J lost 7, with 17 bases in between. The CDR3 consists of 15 residues. Germline CDR1 is MNHEY and CDR2 is SVGAGI.

V gene TRBV6-5 combines with J gene TRBJ1-1; D is ambiguous. The receptor's source is a person aged 25 to 80 with non-small cell lung cancer. The starting material was tumor tissue, obtained at baseline. The CDR3 sequence: CASSYRSVMSNEAFF. DNA of the CDR3: TGTGCCAGCAGTTACAGGTCGGTGATGAGCAATGAAGCTTTCTTT.